The clone carrying this TCR beta chain came up once. Under the authors' procedure: Estimation of nucleated cell counts relied on the amplification of reference gene primers. Method: immunoSEQ multiplex PCR; TCRdb's copy keeps in-frame clones and lacks some. V and J calls and clone size are those listed in that table; D and trimming were worked out from the DNA. Here the sample spans some 57,000 clones, about 91% being singletons. These data come from a study of blood T cell repertoires in COVID-19. As for the study in general: Acute and convalescent COVID-19 specimens originated in the United States, Italy and Spain. T cells, B-cell-depleted T cells, or PBMCs supplied cDNA or gDNA.

V was cut by 3 bases and J by 4 bases, with 17 bases left in between. The CDR3 contains 16 residues. CDR1 is SEHNR, CDR2 FQNEAQ, per germline (reference sequence). The clonotype comes from a man aged 45-65 years with active COVID-19. The chain carries TRBV7-9 and TRBJ2-3; possible D gene TRBD2, 6 bases. The source material was peripheral blood. CDR3 nucleotide sequence: TGTGCCAGCAGCTTGGAGCGGGCCCTTGCCGCAGATACGCAGTATTTT. It codes for CASSLERALAADTQYF.